These 29 T cell receptor beta chains came from one sample sequenced in a study of blood T cell repertoires in COVID-19. Repertoires were generated with immunoSEQ multiplex PCR, while TCRdb's copy carries only in-frame clones and drops some. Among about 170,000 clones listed, about 86% were seen once. Sequenced material: peripheral blood. The receptors were sampled from a woman aged 80 or older in a cohort sampled during active or convalescent COVID-19.

The chain employs TRBV10-3 and TRBJ1-4; D call uncertain. Germline lookup yields CDR1 ENHRY and CDR2 SYGVKD. This CDR3 region has 14 residues. Deletions cut 4 bases from V and 1 base from J, with 7 bases between. The CDR3 is CAISAGGTNEKLFF. CDR3 coding DNA: TGTGCCATCAGTGCGGGAGGAACTAATGAAAAACTGTTTTTT.

The chain has TRBV7-2 and TRBJ2-5; D may be TRBD2 (7 bases). The CDR3 is 15 residues long. Trimming shortened V by 1 base and J by 5 bases, and 14 bases separated the two germline ends. Germline lookup yields CDR1 SGHTA and CDR2 FQGNSA. The CDR3 reads CASSLGGGPRETQYF. CDR3 DNA: TGTGCCAGCAGCTTAGGGGGGGGGCCCCGGGAGACCCAGTACTTC.

V gene TRBV10-3 combines with J gene TRBJ2-3, with 8 positions matching TRBD2. This CDR3 spans 15 amino acids. V was pared by 10 bases and J by 1 base, with 10 bases of the junction left unmatched. The germline V gene encodes CDR1 ENHRY and CDR2 SYGVKD. CDR3 DNA sequence: TGTGCCACAGCAATGGCGGGGGGAGGCACAGATACGCAGTATTTT. This sequence encodes CATAMAGGGTDTQYF.

The V and J genes are TRBV9 and TRBJ2-5; D gene ambiguous. CDR3 length: 14 residues. V was shortened by 1 base and J by 0 bases, with 7 bases between the two germline ends. Germline assignment: CDR1 SGDLS and CDR2 YYNGEE. CDR3: CASSVSTNQETQYF. CDR3 DNA: TGTGCCAGCAGCGTATCAACTAACCAAGAGACCCAGTACTTC.

The J gene is TRBJ1-1, the V gene TRBV7-9; the match to TRBD1 covers 8 bases. The junction had 6 bases not matched to a gene; V was cut back by 5 bases and J by 1 base. Per germline, CDR1 SEHNR and CDR2 FQNEAQ (reference sequence). This CDR3 region has 15 residues. Here the CDR3 reads CASSQTGQANTEAFF. DNA for the CDR3: TGTGCCAGCAGCCAAACGGGACAGGCGAACACTGAAGCTTTCTTT.

CDR3 amino acids: CSVRGVQETQYF. The CDR3 nucleotides are TGCAGCGTTCGCGGAGTCCAAGAGACCCAGTACTTC. The chain links TRBV29-1 to TRBJ2-5, with D uncertain. Germline V gene data show CDR1 as SQVTM and CDR2 as ANQGSEA. Trimming removed 5 bases at V and 1 base at J, with 8 bases between. The CDR3 sequence is 12 residues long.

V usage is TRBV3-1 (or the pseudogene TRBV3-2) and J usage is TRBJ1-2; 10 bases match TRBD1. The J segment lost 4 bases and the V segment lost 4 bases, leaving 3 bases of the junction unmatched. Germline V gene data show CDR1 as LGHDT and CDR2 as YNNKEL (reference sequence). The CDR3 has 14 amino acids. In DNA, the CDR3 is TGTGCCAGCAGCCCGTGGGACAGGGGCTATGGCTACACCTTC. Translating gives CASSPWDRGYGYTF.

J is TRBJ2-3 and V is TRBV14, with a tentative D call TRBD2 (7 bases). Germline CDR1 and CDR2: SGHDN and FVKESK. CDR3 length: 16 amino acids. V was clipped by 5 bases and J by 4 bases, with 19 bases between them. CDR3 protein: CASSLLQGRGADTQYF. As DNA, the CDR3 is TGTGCCAGCAGCTTACTTCAGGGGAGGGGCGCAGATACGCAGTATTTT.

The chain uses TRBV4-3 and TRBJ2-5; perhaps TRBD2 as D (5 bases). Looked up from germline, CDR1 is LGHNA and CDR2 is YSLEER. The CDR3 extends over 17 amino acids. The ends were cut back, 0 bases at V and 1 base at J, with 15 bases in the middle. In DNA, the CDR3 is TGCGCCAGCAGCCAAGATGGACCGGGAACGGGCCAAGAGACCCAGTACTTC. Amino acid sequence: CASSQDGPGTGQETQYF.

This chain joins TRBV6-1 and TRBJ2-7; D possibly corresponds to TRBD1 (5 bases). CDR1 is MNHNS and CDR2 is SASEGT in the germline V gene. V was cut by 0 bases and J by 7 bases, with 13 bases left in between. The CDR3 is made up of 14 amino acids. The CDR3 is CASSEASWGWEQYV. CDR3 coding DNA: TGTGCCAGCAGTGAAGCTAGCTGGGGCTGGGAGCAGTACGTC.

The table lists this clone with a count of one. The J gene is TRBJ2-3, the V gene TRBV7-2; 8 bases match TRBD2. Germline assignment: CDR1 SGHTA and CDR2 FQGNSA. The CDR3 contains 16 residues. J gave up 3 bases and V 1 base, and 6 bases lay outside the gene matches. This chain's CDR3 is CASSLGGGSYTDTQYF. The CDR3 region has the DNA TGTGCCAGCAGCTTAGGCGGGGGGTCATATACAGATACGCAGTATTTT.

The chain carries TRBV5-1 and TRBJ2-5; D might be TRBD1 (7 bases). The V gene lost 0 bases and the J gene lost 2 bases, with 11 bases spanning the gap. CDR3 length equals 15 residues. The germline CDR1 and CDR2 sequences are SGHRS and YFSETQ. The CDR3 DNA is TGCGCCAGCAGCTTGGGTCCAGGGGGGCAAGAGACCCAGTACTTC. Amino acids: CASSLGPGGQETQYF.

This clone occurred a few times. V is TRBV5-1 and J is TRBJ1-6; TRBD1 agrees at 8 bases. This CDR3 contains 17 residues. CDR1 and CDR2 from the germline V gene are SGHRS and YFSETQ. V dropped 0 bases and J dropped 10; count of bases not matched to a gene: 12. The CDR3 bases are TGCGCCAGCAGCTTGGAAGGACAGGGAATGTCGGGCTCACCCCTCCACTTT. Its protein is CASSLEGQGMSGSPLHF.

The V and J genes are TRBV27 and TRBJ1-4; 7 bases map to TRBD1. Per the germline V gene, CDR1 is MNHEY and CDR2 is SMNVEV (reference sequence). The CDR3 is made up of 17 amino acids. Unmatched junction bases numbered 10, after V lost 6 bases and J lost 0 bases. In nucleotides, the CDR3 is TGTGCCAGCAGCAAAGGGGGACAGCGTGCAACTAATGAAAAACTGTTTTTT. It codes for CASSKGGQRATNEKLFF.

V usage is TRBV2 and J usage is TRBJ2-5, with unresolved D. Germline-derived CDR1 and CDR2 are SNHLY and FYNNEI. This CDR3 has 12 residues. Trimming stripped 7 bases from V and 2 bases from J, with 8 bases between. CDR3 DNA: TGTGCCAGCAATCGGTATCAAGAGACCCAGTACTTC. It specifies CASNRYQETQYF. Variable domain in full (rest from reference TRBV2 and TRBJ2-5): EPEVTQTPSHQVTQMGQEVILRCVPISNHLYFYWYRQILGQKVEFLVSFYNNEISEKSEIFDDQFSVERPDGSNFTLKIRSTKLEDSAMYFCASNRYQETQYFGPGTRLLVL.

This rearrangement joins TRBV24-1 to TRBJ1-5; D perhaps matches TRBD1 (6 bases). V lost 7 bases and J lost 3, with 12 bases in between. The CDR3 is 14 amino acids. Germline V gene lookup returns CDR1 KGHDR and CDR2 SFDVKD. The CDR3 loop is CATRQTGLNQPQHF. In DNA form, the CDR3 reads TGTGCCACCAGGCAGACAGGACTCAATCAGCCCCAGCATTTT.

The chain uses TRBV5-4 and TRBJ2-7; weak D call: TRBD1 (6 bases). The germline V gene has CDR1 SGHNT and CDR2 YYREEE (reference sequence). The V end was cut by 4 bases, the J end by 0 bases, with 14 bases between. The length of the CDR3 is 15 residues. CDR3 DNA sequence: TGTGCCAGCAGCGTGGGACACCGAAGCTCCTACGAGCAGTACTTC. This codes for CASSVGHRSSYEQYF.

J is TRBJ1-5 and V is TRBV29-1; weak D call: TRBD1 (5 bases). V was cut by 7 bases and J by 3 bases, with 13 bases left in between. Germline V gives CDR1 SQVTM, CDR2 ANQGSEA. The CDR3 is 13 residues long. CDR3 coding DNA: TGCAGCGCTCTCCAGGGAAACAATCAGCCCCAGCATTTT. Translating it yields CSALQGNNQPQHF.

The DNA for the CDR3 is TGTGCCAGCAGCTATACGACAGGGGACGGCTACGAGCAGTACTTC. Encoded protein: CASSYTTGDGYEQYF. The J gene is TRBJ2-7, the V gene TRBV6-6; TRBD1 matches 8 bases. Unmatched junction bases numbered 10, after V lost 6 bases and J lost 3 bases. This CDR3 has 15 amino acids. Germline CDR1 and CDR2: MNHNY and SVGAGI (reference sequence).

The chain recombines TRBV27 with TRBJ2-7; 13 nucleotides align to TRBD2. The germline V gene has CDR1 MNHEY and CDR2 SMNVEV (reference sequence). V lost 5 bases, J lost 7 bases, and 11 bases stayed unmatched. There are 16 residues in the CDR3. The DNA of the CDR3 is TGTGCCAGCAGTGTGATGACTAGCGGGGGGCCGGGGGAGCAGTACTTC. Translation: CASSVMTSGGPGEQYF.

CDR3 amino acids: CASSLGQVNTEAFF. CDR3 nucleotide sequence: TGTGCCAGCAGCCTTGGACAGGTGAACACTGAAGCTTTCTTT. The chain has TRBV7-9 and TRBJ1-1, with 7 bases that match TRBD1. The V segment lost 5 bases and the J segment 0 bases; nucleotides outside the gene matches: 3. This CDR3 is built from 14 residues. Germline values: CDR1 SEHNR, CDR2 FQNEAQ (reference sequence).

The chain is built from TRBV2 and TRBJ1-5, with D maybe TRBD1 (5 bases). The V end was cut by 0 bases, the J end by 4 bases, with 25 bases between. The CDR3 consists of 20 residues. Per the germline V gene, CDR1 is SNHLY and CDR2 is FYNNEI. The CDR3: CASSEALSGTWGEGNQPQHF. The DNA of the CDR3 is TGTGCCAGCAGTGAAGCTCTCTCGGGGACTTGGGGGGAGGGGAATCAGCCCCAGCATTTT. Full variable domain (outside the CDR3, taken from reference TRBV2 and TRBJ1-5): EPEVTQTPSHQVTQMGQEVILRCVPISNHLYFYWYRQILGQKVEFLVSFYNNEISEKSEIFDDQFSVERPDGSNFTLKIRSTKLEDSAMYFCASSEALSGTWGEGNQPQHFGDGTRLSIL.

This clone has a single count. The CDR3 DNA sequence: TGTGCCAGTAGTACAGGGAGGGAGACCCAGTACTTC. This sequence encodes CASSTGRETQYF. This chain connects TRBV19 to TRBJ2-5; tentative D call: TRBD2 (6 bases). Trimming stripped 4 bases from V and 5 bases from J, with 8 bases between. This CDR3 has 12 amino acids. Germline CDR1 reads LNHDA; CDR2 reads SQIVND (reference sequence).

On this clone: This sample includes further DNA sequences coding for the same CDR3. V gene TRBV18 combines with J gene TRBJ2-3; TRBD2 matches 7 bases. The CDR3 has 13 residues. The V gene's germline CDR1 is KGHSH and CDR2 LQKENI. Trimming at V came to 6 bases and at J to 5 bases, leaving 5 bases not matched to a gene. The chain's CDR3 is CASSPSGGDTQYF. Written as DNA, the CDR3 is TGTGCCAGCTCCCCCTCGGGGGGAGATACGCAGTATTTT. The complete variable domain, with remaining parts taken from reference TRBV18 and TRBJ2-3, reads NAGVMQNPRHLVRRRGQEARLRCSPMKGHSHVYWYRQLPEEGLKFMVYLQKENIIDESGMPKERFSAEFPKEGPSILRIQQVVRGDSAAYFCASSPSGGDTQYFGPGTRLTVL.

There are a few counts of this clone. V usage is TRBV27 and J usage is TRBJ2-1; a possible D gene is TRBD2 (6 bases). The CDR3 consists of 16 residues. Trimming left V 3 bases short and J 0 bases short, with 12 bases between. Germline V gives CDR1 MNHEY, CDR2 SMNVEV (reference sequence). The CDR3 DNA follows: TGTGCCAGCAGTTTTTATAGCGGAAGCTCCTACAATGAGCAGTTCTTC. It codes for CASSFYSGSSYNEQFF.

The CDR3 DNA follows: TGTGCCAGCAGCACAGGCCGGACACTAAGGGGAAACATTCAGTACTTC. Its protein is CASSTGRTLRGNIQYF. The chain employs TRBV5-4 and TRBJ2-4, with a weak D call TRBD1 (5 bases). The CDR3 has 16 residues. Germline-derived CDR1 and CDR2 are SGHNT and YYREEE (reference sequence). V lost 4 bases and J lost 6, with 20 bases in between.

The chain links TRBV30 to TRBJ2-7; TRBD1 matches 10 bases. The CDR3 runs to 15 residues. CDR1 and CDR2 (germline): GTSNPN, SVGIG (reference sequence). J gave up 0 bases and V 1 base, and 3 bases lay outside the gene matches. CDR3 sequence (DNA): TGTGCCTGGAGTGCCGGGACAGGGGTCTCCTACGAGCAGTACTTC. Protein sequence: CAWSAGTGVSYEQYF.

J is TRBJ2-1 and V is TRBV20-1; no firm D call. CDR1 is DFQATT, CDR2 SNEGSKA, per germline (reference sequence). V was shortened by 3 bases and J by 0 bases, with 9 bases between the two germline ends. The CDR3 runs 14 residues. CDR3 loop: CSASPTSSYNEQFF. The CDR3 nucleotides are TGCAGTGCTAGTCCCACAAGCTCCTACAATGAGCAGTTCTTC.

The chain joins TRBV6-5 to TRBJ1-2; 7 nucleotides line up with TRBD1. From germline, CDR1 is MNHEY and CDR2 SVGAGI. With V trimmed by 8 bases and J by 2 bases, 8 bases remained unmatched. This CDR3 comprises 14 residues. The CDR3 nucleotides read TGTGCCAGCGTAAGACAGGGTGTGAACTATGGCTACACCTTC. It specifies CASVRQGVNYGYTF.